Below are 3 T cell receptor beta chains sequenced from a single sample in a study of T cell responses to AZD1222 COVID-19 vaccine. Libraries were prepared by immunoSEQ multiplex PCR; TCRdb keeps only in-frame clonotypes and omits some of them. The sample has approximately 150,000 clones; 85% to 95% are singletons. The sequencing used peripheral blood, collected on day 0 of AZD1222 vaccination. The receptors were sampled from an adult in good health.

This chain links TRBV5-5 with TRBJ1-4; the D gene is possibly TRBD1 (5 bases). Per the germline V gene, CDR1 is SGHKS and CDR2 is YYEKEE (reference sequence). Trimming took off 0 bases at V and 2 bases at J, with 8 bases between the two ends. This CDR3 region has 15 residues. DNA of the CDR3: TGTGCCAGCAGCTTGGGGGGCCGGACTAATGAAAAACTGTTTTTT. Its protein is CASSLGGRTNEKLFF. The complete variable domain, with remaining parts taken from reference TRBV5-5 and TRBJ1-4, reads DAGVTQSPTHLIKTRGQQVTLRCSPISGHKSVSWYQQVLGQGPQFIFQYYEKEERGRGNFPDRFSARQFPNYSSELNVNALLLGDSALYLCASSLGGRTNEKLFFGSGTQLSVL.

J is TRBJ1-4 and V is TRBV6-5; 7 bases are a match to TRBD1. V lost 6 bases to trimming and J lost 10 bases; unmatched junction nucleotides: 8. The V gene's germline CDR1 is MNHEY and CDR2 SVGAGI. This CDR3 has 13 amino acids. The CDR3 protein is CASSTQGMGKLFF. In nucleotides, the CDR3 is TGTGCCAGCAGCACACAGGGGATGGGAAAACTGTTTTTT.

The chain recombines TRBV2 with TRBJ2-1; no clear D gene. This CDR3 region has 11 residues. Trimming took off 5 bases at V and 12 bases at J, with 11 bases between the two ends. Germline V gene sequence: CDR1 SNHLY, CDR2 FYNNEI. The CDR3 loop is CASSFQSGQFF. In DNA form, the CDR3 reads TGTGCCAGCAGTTTCCAAAGTGGGCAGTTCTTC.